The rows below give T cell receptor beta chains drawn from one sample of a study of blood T cells in healthy people across ages. TCRdb re-derived calls from the 5' RACE reads in MiXCR, one entry per CDR3 protein. The table records over 1,500,000 distinct CDR3 sequences, approximately 40% of them present only once. Sequenced: blood. The receptors shown here come from a human donor in good health. The CDR3 runs from the conserved cysteine through the conserved F or W. The D gene is left open where the match is weak. Clone size is given for some rows only: seen once, a few or many times, or a class if the clone is expanded.

TRBJ1-1	-	-	11	TRBV28	CASRGDTEAFF	TGTGCCAGCAGGGGGGACACTGAAGCTTTCTTT
TRBJ1-2	few	-	15	TRBV4-2	CASSQDGTVPYGYTF	TGTGCCAGCAGCCAAGATGGTACAGTCCCCTATGGCTACACCTTC
TRBJ2-5	-	TRBD2	16	TRBV20-1	CSARPLAGVSQETQYF	TGCAGTGCTAGACCCTTAGCGGGGGTGTCGCAAGAGACCCAGTACTTC
TRBJ1-1	-	TRBD1	14	TRBV3-1	CASSQPGTDTEAFF	TGTGCCAGCAGCCAACCCGGGACAGACACTGAAGCTTTCTTT
TRBJ1-2	once	-	12	TRBV27	CASSSDFGGYTF	TGTGCCAGCAGTTCCGATTTTGGGGGCTACACCTTC
TRBJ2-1	-	TRBD2	15	TRBV4-2	CASSHPGGDYNEQFF	TGTGCCAGCAGCCACCCGGGGGGGGACTACAATGAGCAGTTCTTC
TRBJ2-3	-	TRBD2	16	TRBV9	CASSLRGGHPTDTQYF	TGTGCCAGCAGCCTCCGGGGGGGACACCCCACAGATACGCAGTATTTT
TRBJ1-2	-	-	17	TRBV4-1	CASSQDVGLGGSYGYTF	TGCGCCAGCAGCCAAGATGTAGGACTCGGAGGATCATATGGCTACACCTTC
TRBJ1-2	-	TRBD1	13	TRBV7-2	CASSLDRTRGYTF	TGTGCCAGCAGCTTGGACAGGACGCGCGGCTACACCTTC
TRBJ2-7	-	TRBD2	16	TRBV7-8	CASNLARGGSSYEQYF	TGTGCCAGCAACTTAGCGCGGGGGGGCTCTTCCTACGAGCAGTACTTC